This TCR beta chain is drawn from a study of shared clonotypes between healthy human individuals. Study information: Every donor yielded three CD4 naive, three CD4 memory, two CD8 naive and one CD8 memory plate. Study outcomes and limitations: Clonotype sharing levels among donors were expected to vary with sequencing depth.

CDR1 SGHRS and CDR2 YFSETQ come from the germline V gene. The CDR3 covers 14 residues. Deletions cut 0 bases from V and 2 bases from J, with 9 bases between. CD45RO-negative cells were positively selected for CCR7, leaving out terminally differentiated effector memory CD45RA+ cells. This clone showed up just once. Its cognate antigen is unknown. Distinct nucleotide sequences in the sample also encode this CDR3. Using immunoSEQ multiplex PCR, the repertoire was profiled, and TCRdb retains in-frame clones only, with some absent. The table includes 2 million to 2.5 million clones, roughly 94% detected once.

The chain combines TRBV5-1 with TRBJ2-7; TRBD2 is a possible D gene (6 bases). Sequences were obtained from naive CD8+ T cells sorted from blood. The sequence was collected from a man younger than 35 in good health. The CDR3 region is CASSLDWGAYEQYF. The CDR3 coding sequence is TGCGCCAGCAGCTTGGATTGGGGGGCCTACGAGCAGTACTTC.